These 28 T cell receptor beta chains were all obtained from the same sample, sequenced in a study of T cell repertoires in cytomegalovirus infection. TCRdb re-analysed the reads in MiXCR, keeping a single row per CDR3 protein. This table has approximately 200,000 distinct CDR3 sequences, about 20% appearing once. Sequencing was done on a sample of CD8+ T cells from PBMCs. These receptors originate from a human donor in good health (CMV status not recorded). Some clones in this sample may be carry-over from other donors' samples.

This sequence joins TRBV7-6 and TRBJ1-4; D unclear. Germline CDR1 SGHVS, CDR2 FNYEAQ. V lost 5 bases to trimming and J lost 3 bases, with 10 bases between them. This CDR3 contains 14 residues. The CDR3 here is CASSGFGSNEKLFF. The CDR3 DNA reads TGTGCCAGCAGCGGTTTTGGTTCTAATGAAAAACTGTTTTTT.

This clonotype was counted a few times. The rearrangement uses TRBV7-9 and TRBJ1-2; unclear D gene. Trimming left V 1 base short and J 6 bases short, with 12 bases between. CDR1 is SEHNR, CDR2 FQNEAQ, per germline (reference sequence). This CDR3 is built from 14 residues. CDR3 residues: CASSLVGPGDGYTF. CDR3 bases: TGTGCCAGCAGCTTAGTAGGCCCGGGCGATGGCTACACCTTC. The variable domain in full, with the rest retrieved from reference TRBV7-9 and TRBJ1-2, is DTGVSQNPRHKITKRGQNVTFRCDPISEHNRLYWYRQTLGQGPEFLTYFQNEAQLEKSRLLSDRFSAERPKGSFSTLEIQRTEQGDSAMYLCASSLVGPGDGYTFGSGTRLTVV.

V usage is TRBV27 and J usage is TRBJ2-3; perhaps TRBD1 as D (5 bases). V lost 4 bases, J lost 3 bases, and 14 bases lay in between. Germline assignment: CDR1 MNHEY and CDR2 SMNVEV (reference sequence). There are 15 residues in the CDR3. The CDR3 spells CASSYQAGLTDTQYF. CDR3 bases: TGTGCCAGCAGTTATCAGGCAGGGTTAACAGATACGCAGTATTTT.

Here the CDR3 reads CASSFQLSQLFF. In nucleotides, the CDR3 is TGTGCCAGCAGTTTTCAGTTGTCGCAACTGTTTTTT. This chain uses TRBV12-3 or TRBV12-4 with TRBJ1-4; D gene unclear. The CDR3 loop spans 12 amino acids. V lost 3 bases and J 12 bases, leaving 11 bases between the germline ends.

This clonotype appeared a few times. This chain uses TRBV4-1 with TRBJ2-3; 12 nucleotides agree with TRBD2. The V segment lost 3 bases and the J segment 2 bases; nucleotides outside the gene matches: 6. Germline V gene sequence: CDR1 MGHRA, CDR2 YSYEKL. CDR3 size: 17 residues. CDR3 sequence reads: CASSHPGLAGPTDTQYF. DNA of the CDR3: TGCGCCAGCAGCCACCCGGGACTAGCGGGCCCCACAGATACGCAGTATTTT.

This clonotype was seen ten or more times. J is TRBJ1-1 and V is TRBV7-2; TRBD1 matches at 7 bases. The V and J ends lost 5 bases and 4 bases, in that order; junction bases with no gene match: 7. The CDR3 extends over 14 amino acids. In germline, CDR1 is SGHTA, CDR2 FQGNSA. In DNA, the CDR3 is TGTGCCAGCAGCCTAAGGGACAGATTCACTGAAGCTTTCTTT. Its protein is CASSLRDRFTEAFF.

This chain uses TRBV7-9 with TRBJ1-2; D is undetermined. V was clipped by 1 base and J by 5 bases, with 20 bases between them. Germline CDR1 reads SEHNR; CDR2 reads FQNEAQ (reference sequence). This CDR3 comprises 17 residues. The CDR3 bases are TGTGCCAGCAGCTTAGGAGCCAGTGAAGGGTTTGTATATGGCTACACCTTC. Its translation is CASSLGASEGFVYGYTF. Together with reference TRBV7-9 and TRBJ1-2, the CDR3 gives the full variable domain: DTGVSQNPRHKITKRGQNVTFRCDPISEHNRLYWYRQTLGQGPEFLTYFQNEAQLEKSRLLSDRFSAERPKGSFSTLEIQRTEQGDSAMYLCASSLGASEGFVYGYTFGSGTRLTVV.

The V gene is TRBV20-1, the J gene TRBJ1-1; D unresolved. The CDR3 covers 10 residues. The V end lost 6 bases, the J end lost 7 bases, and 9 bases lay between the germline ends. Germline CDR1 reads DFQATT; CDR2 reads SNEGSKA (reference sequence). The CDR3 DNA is TGCAGTGCGAAGATAGGTGAAGCTTTCTTT. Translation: CSAKIGEAFF.

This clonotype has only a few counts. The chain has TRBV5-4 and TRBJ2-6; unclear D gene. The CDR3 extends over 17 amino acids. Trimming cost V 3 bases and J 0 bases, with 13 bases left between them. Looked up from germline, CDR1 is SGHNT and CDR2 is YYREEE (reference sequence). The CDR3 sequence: CASSSYSGDSGANVLTF. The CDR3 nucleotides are TGTGCCAGCAGCTCCTACTCGGGCGACTCTGGGGCCAACGTCCTGACTTTC.

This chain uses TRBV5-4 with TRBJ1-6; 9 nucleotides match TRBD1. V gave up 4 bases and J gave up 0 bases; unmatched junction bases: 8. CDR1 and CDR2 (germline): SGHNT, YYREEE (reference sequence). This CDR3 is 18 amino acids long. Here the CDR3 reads CASSPTGGLSSYNSPLHF. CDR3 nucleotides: TGTGCCAGCAGCCCGACAGGGGGTCTCAGCTCCTATAATTCACCCCTCCACTTT.

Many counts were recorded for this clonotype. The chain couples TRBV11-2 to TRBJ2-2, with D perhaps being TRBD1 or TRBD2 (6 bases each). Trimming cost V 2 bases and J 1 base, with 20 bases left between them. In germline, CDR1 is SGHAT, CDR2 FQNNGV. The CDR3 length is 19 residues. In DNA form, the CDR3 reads TGTGCCAGCAGCTTATTCCCGGGGGCGACAACAAAGAACACCGGGGAGCTGTTTTTT. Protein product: CASSLFPGATTKNTGELFF.

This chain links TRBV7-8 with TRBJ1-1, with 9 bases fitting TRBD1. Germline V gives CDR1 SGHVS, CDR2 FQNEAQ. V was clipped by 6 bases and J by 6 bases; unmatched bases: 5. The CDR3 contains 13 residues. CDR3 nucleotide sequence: TGTGCCAGCAGGGGGACAGGGCTCGCTGAAGCTTTCTTT. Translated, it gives CASRGTGLAEAFF.

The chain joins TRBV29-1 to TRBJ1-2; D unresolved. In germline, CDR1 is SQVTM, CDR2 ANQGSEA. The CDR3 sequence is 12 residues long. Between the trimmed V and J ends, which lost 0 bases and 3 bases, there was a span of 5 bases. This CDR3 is CSVEDLHYGYTF. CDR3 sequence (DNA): TGCAGCGTTGAAGATCTCCACTATGGCTACACCTTC.

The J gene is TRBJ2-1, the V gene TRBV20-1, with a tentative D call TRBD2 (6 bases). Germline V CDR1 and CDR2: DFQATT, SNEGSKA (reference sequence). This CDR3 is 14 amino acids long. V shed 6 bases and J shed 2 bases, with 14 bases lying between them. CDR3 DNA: TGCAGTGCGATCCGGACTAACACCTACAATGAGCAGTTCTTC. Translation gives CSAIRTNTYNEQFF.

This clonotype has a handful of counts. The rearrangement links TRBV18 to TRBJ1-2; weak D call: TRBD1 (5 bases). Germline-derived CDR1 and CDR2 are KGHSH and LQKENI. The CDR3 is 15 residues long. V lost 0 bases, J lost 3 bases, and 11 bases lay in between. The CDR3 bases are TGTGCCAGCTCACCACCGGTCCGGGGGGACTATGGCTACACCTTC. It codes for CASSPPVRGDYGYTF.

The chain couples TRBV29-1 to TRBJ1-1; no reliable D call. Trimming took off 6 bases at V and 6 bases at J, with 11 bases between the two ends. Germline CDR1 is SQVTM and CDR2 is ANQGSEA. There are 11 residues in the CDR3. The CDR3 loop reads CSVRPISEAFF. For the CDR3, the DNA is TGCAGCGTGCGACCCATATCTGAAGCTTTCTTT.

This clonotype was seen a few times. CDR3 loop: CASSLTAGTAGNTIYF. As DNA, the CDR3 is TGTGCCAGCAGCTTAACAGCCGGGACAGCTGGAAACACCATATATTTT. This chain uses TRBV7-9 with TRBJ1-3, with 7 bases that match TRBD1. This CDR3 spans 16 amino acids. The V gene end was trimmed by 2 bases and the J gene end by 2 bases; junction bases not matched to a gene: 6. Germline CDR1 SEHNR, CDR2 FQNEAQ (reference sequence). The variable domain in full, completed from reference TRBV7-9 and TRBJ1-3, reads DTGVSQNPRHKITKRGQNVTFRCDPISEHNRLYWYRQTLGQGPEFLTYFQNEAQLEKSRLLSDRFSAERPKGSFSTLEIQRTEQGDSAMYLCASSLTAGTAGNTIYFGEGSWLTVV.

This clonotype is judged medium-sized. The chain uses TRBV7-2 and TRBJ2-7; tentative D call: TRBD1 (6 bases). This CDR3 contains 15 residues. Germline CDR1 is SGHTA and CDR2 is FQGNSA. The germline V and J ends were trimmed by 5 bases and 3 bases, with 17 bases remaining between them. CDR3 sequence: CASSPPGTPSYEQYF. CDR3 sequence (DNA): TGTGCCAGCAGCCCCCCGGGGACACCGAGCTACGAGCAGTACTTC.

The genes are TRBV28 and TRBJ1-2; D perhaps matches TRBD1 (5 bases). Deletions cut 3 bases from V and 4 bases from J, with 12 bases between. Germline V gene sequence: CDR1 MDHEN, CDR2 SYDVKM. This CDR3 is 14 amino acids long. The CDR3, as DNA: TGTGCCAGCAGTTTTCAGGGAAGCCCCTATGGCTACACCTTC. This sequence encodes CASSFQGSPYGYTF.

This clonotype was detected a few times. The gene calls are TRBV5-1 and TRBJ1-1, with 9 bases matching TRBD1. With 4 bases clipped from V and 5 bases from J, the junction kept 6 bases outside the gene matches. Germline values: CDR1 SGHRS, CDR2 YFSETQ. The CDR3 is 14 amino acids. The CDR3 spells CASSVGQGRTEAFF. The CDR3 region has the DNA TGCGCCAGCAGCGTCGGACAGGGGAGGACTGAAGCTTTCTTT. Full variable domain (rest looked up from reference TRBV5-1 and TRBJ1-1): KAGVTQTPRYLIKTRGQQVTLSCSPISGHRSVSWYQQTPGQGLQFLFEYFSETQRNKGNFPGRFSGRQFSNSRSEMNVSTLELGDSALYLCASSVGQGRTEAFFGQGTRLTVV.

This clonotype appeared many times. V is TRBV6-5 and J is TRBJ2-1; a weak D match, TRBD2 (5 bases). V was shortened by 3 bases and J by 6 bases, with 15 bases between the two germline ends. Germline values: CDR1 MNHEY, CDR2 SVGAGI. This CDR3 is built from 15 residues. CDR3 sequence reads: CASSYDGREGNEQFF. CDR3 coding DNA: TGTGCCAGCAGTTATGATGGGAGAGAGGGCAATGAGCAGTTCTTC.

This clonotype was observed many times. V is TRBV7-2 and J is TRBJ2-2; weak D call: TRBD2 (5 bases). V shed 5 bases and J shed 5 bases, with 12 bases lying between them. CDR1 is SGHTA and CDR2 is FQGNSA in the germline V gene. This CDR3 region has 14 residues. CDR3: CASSRERATGELFF. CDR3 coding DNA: TGTGCCAGCAGCCGCGAGAGGGCGACCGGGGAGCTGTTTTTT.

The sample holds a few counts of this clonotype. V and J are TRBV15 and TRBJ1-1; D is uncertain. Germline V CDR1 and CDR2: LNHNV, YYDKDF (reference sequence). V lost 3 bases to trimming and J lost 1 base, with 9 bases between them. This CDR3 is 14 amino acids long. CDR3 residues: CATSSPVENTEAFF. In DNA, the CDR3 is TGTGCCACCAGCAGCCCAGTGGAGAACACTGAAGCTTTCTTT.

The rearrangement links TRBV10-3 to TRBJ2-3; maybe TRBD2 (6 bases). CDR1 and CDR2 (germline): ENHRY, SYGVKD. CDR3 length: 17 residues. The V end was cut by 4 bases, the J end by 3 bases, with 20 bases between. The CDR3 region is CAISGRDGTEGTDTQYF. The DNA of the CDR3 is TGTGCCATCAGTGGAAGGGACGGGACGGAGGGGACAGATACGCAGTATTTT.

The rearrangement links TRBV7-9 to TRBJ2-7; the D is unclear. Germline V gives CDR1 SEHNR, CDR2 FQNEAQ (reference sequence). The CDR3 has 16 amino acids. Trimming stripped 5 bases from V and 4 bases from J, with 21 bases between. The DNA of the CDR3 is TGTGCCAGCAGCCATCACGAGTTAGGTTTTTATTACGAGCAGTACTTC. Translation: CASSHHELGFYYEQYF.

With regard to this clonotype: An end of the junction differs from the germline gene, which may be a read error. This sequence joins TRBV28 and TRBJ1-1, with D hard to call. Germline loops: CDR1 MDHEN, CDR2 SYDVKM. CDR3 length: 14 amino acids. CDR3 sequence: CSSSLVHKNTEAFF. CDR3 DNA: TGTTCCAGCAGTTTAGTGCATAAGAACACTGAAGCTTTCTTT.

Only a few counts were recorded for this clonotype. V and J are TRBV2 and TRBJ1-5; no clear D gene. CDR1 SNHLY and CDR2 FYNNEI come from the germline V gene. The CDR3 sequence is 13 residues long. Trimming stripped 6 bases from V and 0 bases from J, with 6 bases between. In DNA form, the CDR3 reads TGTGCCAGCAGAAGGGCTAGCAATCAGCCCCAGCATTTT. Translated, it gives CASRRASNQPQHF.

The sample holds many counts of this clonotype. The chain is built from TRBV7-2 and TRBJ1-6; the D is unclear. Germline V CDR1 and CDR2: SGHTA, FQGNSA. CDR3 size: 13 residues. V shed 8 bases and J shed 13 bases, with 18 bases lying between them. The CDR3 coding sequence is TGTGCCAGCTCCCCCTTCGGGAGTCCCCCCCTCCACTTT. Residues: CASSPFGSPPLHF.